The 8 T cell receptor beta chains in this list originate from one sample, sequenced in a study of cytomegalovirus exposure and HLA in healthy donors. The repertoire was sequenced with immunoSEQ multiplex PCR; TCRdb's copy has only in-frame clones and lacks some. The table includes 160,000 or so clones, about 88% detected once. The specimen was PBMCs. The receptors stem from a man between 18 and 35 years old in good health and CMV-seronegative.

The chain has TRBV19 and TRBJ2-7; D may be TRBD2 (5 bases). This CDR3 comprises 12 residues. V was clipped by 4 bases and J by 5 bases, with 9 bases between them. The V gene's germline CDR1 is LNHDA and CDR2 SQIVND (reference sequence). CDR3 nucleotide sequence: TGTGCCAGTAGTACGAGGGTAGACGAGCAGTACGTC. It yields the protein CASSTRVDEQYV.

The genes are TRBV11-2 and TRBJ2-7, with D possibly being TRBD1 (7 bases). Per the germline V gene, CDR1 is SGHAT and CDR2 is FQNNGV. The CDR3 extends over 14 amino acids. V gave up 5 bases and J gave up 6 bases, with 17 bases separating them. CDR3 loop: CASSLAAGQFEQYF. The CDR3 DNA reads as TGTGCCAGCAGCCTGGCGGCGGGACAGTTCGAGCAGTACTTC.

The V and J genes are TRBV27 and TRBJ1-1; 10 nucleotides align to TRBD1. Losses at the gene ends were 8 bases for V and 5 bases for J; bases not matched to a gene: 8. The germline gives CDR1 MNHEY, CDR2 SMNVEV (reference sequence). The length of the CDR3 is 14 residues. The CDR3: CASGPTGGATEAFF. The DNA of the CDR3 is TGTGCCAGCGGGCCGACAGGGGGCGCGACTGAAGCTTTCTTT.

The rearrangement uses TRBV5-5 and TRBJ1-5, with a possible D match to TRBD1 (5 bases). CDR3 length equals 15 residues. V lost 3 bases and J lost 6, with 16 bases in between. Germline V gene sequence: CDR1 SGHKS, CDR2 YYEKEE (reference sequence). The CDR3 is CASSSRLDKSQPQHF. The CDR3 nucleotides are TGTGCCAGCAGCTCCCGACTGGACAAGAGTCAGCCCCAGCATTTT. The complete variable domain, with remaining parts taken from reference TRBV5-5 and TRBJ1-5, reads DAGVTQSPTHLIKTRGQQVTLRCSPISGHKSVSWYQQVLGQGPQFIFQYYEKEERGRGNFPDRFSARQFPNYSSELNVNALLLGDSALYLCASSSRLDKSQPQHFGDGTRLSIL.

This chain joins TRBV6-6 and TRBJ2-2, with D maybe TRBD2 (5 bases). Trimming pared 0 bases from V and 0 bases from J, leaving 8 bases between. This CDR3 is 16 amino acids long. The V gene's germline CDR1 is MNHNY and CDR2 SVGAGI (reference sequence). The CDR3 coding sequence is TGTGCCAGCAGTTACTCAGACGGGGCGAACACCGGGGAGCTGTTTTTT. Translating gives CASSYSDGANTGELFF.

The V and J genes are TRBV29-1 and TRBJ1-5, with D unclear. The CDR3 is 14 residues long. V was shortened by 6 bases and J by 1 base, with 13 bases between the two germline ends. Looked up from germline, CDR1 is SQVTM and CDR2 is ANQGSEA. The CDR3 DNA follows: TGCAGCGTCACCGGGATTGGGAGCAATCAGCCCCAGCATTTT. This translates into CSVTGIGSNQPQHF. The full variable domain, its missing parts supplied by reference TRBV29-1 and TRBJ1-5, is SAVISQKPSRDICQRGTSLTIQCQVDSQVTMMFWYRQQPGQSLTLIATANQGSEATYESGFVIDKFPISRPNLTFSTLTVSNMSPEDSSIYLCSVTGIGSNQPQHFGDGTRLSIL.

The chain is built from TRBV7-8 and TRBJ1-1; 7 nucleotides match TRBD1. V was clipped by 6 bases and J by 4 bases; unmatched bases: 8. This CDR3 is 14 amino acids long. Germline loops: CDR1 SGHVS, CDR2 FQNEAQ. The CDR3 bases are TGTGCCAGCAGTCAGACAGGGAGACCCACTGAAGCTTTCTTT. Translating gives CASSQTGRPTEAFF.

The V call is TRBV19, the J call TRBJ1-2; D gene unclear. Deletions cut 4 bases from V and 4 bases from J, with 13 bases between. Germline V gene lookup returns CDR1 LNHDA and CDR2 SQIVND (reference sequence). The CDR3 covers 14 residues. The CDR3 DNA is TGTGCCAGTAGTACATCAGGCAGTATCTATGGCTACACCTTC. Translated, it gives CASSTSGSIYGYTF.